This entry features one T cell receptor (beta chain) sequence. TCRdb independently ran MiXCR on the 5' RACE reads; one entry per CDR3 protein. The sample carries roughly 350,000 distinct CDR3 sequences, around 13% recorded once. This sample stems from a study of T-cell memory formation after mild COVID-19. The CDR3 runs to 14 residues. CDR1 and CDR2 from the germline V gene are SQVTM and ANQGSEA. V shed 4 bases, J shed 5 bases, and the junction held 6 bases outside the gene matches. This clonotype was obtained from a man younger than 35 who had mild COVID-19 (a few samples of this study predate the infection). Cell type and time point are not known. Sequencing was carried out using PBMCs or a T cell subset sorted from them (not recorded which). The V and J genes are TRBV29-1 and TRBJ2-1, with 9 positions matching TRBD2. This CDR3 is CSVGSLAGHNEQFF. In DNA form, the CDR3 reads TGCAGCGTTGGATCGCTAGCGGGGCACAATGAGCAGTTCTTC.